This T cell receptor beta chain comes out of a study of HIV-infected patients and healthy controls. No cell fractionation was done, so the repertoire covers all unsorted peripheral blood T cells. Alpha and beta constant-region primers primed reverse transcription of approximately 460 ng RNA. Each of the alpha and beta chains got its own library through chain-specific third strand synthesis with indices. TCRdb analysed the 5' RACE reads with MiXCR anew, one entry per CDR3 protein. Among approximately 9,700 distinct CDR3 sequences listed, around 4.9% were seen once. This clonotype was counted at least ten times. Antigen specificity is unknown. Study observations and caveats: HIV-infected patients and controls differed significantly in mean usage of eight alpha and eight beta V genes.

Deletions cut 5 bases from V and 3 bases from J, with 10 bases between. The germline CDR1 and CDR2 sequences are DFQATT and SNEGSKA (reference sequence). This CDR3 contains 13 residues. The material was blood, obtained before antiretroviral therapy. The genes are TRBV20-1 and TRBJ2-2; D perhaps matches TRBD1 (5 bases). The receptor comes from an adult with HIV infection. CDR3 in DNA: TGCAGTGCTCCCCAGGGTGACACCGGGGAGCTGTTTTTT. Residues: CSAPQGDTGELFF.